This T cell receptor (beta chain) was sequenced during a study of blood T cell repertoires in COVID-19 (dated by TCRdb to the early 2020s). Study-level background: The collaborator samples originated in the United States, Italy and Spain and spanned the acute and convalescent phases of COVID-19. The prospective study material was composed of cDNA or gDNA derived from T cells, B-cell-depleted T cells, or PBMCs. Deeply sampled blood TCRbeta repertoires from subjects exposed to, actively infected with, or recovered from COVID-19 were included in the dataset. A freely available public database, intended as a resource for researchers studying the immune response to SARS-CoV-2, is where the repertoires were released. Samples were obtained from the ongoing ImmuneRACE study (first 160 participants) and from about 1,300 subjects provided by 6 global collaborators. A de-identified subject ID, COVID-19 status, age in years and sex were almost always included in the sample metadata. Where available, HLA class I and class II types were taken from metadata supplied by the sample provider and were not determined by assay-based typing. Overall study outcomes, separate from this receptor: The quantity of clinical and demographic metadata differed by source and by participant and was supplied without curation.

The collaborating institutions used their own protocols to collect whole blood in K2EDTA tubes. For TCRbeta analysis, collaborators shipped samples as frozen whole blood, isolated PBMCs, or DNA extracted from either of those sample types. This clone appeared once. Its antigen target is currently unknown. Base-call qualities are not available, and no considerably larger clone is one nucleotide away. The CDR3 runs 15 residues from the cysteine to the phenylalanine. Solely the CDR3 DNA is kept, with 45 bases framed from the first base. The germline V gene sets CDR1 to SGHTA and CDR2 to FQGNSA. Trimming costs V 5 bases and J 0 bases, and their ends lie 11 bases apart. The immunoSEQ Assay, a bias-controlled multiplex PCR, was used to amplify TCRbeta CDR3 regions from genomic DNA. Regarding the original processing steps: Within the assay, amplification of reference gene primers was used to estimate how many nucleated cells each sample contained. To quantify the absolute abundance of each unique TCRbeta CDR3 rearrangement, sequence reads were collapsed and filtered. For each sample, productive Simpson clonality was calculated as the square root of Simpson's diversity index over productive rearrangements. In TCRdb, the immuneACCESS table is reduced to in-frame sequences with V and J assigned. These tables do not hold every clone; where another copy was compared, an unresolved V gene accounts for under half, and the others remain unexplained. V, J and clone size were drawn from that table, and D and trimming were deduced from the DNA. Counted in this sample were nearly 55,000 clones; 86% of them appeared once. The top ten constitute approximately 10% of the sample.

Material: peripheral blood. The clonotype was recovered from a man in his 70s with active COVID-19. The rearrangement combines TRBV7-2 with TRBJ1-3; no confident D gene assignment can be made. Here the CDR3 is given as CASSASLSSGNTIYF. The sequenced DNA: TGTGCCAGCAGCGCTTCGCTCAGCTCTGGAAACACCATATATTTT.